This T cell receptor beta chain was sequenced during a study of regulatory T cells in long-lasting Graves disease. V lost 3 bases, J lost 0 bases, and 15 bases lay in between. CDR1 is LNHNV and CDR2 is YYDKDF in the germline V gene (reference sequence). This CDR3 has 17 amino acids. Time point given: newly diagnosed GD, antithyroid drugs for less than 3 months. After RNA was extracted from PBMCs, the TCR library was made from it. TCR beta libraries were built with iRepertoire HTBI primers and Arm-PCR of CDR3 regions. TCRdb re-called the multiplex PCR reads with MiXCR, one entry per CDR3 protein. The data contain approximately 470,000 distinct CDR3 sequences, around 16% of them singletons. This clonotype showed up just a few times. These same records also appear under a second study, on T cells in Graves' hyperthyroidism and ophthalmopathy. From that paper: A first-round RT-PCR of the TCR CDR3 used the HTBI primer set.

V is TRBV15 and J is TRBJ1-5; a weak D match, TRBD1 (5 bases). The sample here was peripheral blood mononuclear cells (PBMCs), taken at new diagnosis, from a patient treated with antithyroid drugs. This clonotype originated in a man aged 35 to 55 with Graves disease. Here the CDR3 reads CATSSPRGGDSNQPQHF. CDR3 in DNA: TGTGCCACCAGCAGCCCGAGGGGCGGGGATAGCAATCAGCCCCAGCATTTT.